This is a list of T cell receptor beta chains from one sample in a study of T-cell reconstitution after alpha-beta-depleted transplantation in children. TCRdb fed the PCR reads into MiXCR, producing one record per CDR3 protein. The sample lists a few hundred thousand distinct CDR3 sequences, about 14% seen once, with 3.5% to 4.5% in the top ten. Specimen: PBMCs, collected from the stem cell graft. The origin of the receptors is a human donor who donated a stem cell graft to a child with Fanconi anemia. Both conserved end residues are part of each CDR3. A D gene is named only where the DNA matches it firmly.

CDR3 protein: CSARDSGANVLTF; J gene: TRBJ2-6; V gene: TRBV20-1; D gene: .
CDR3 protein: CASSSGPTNTDTQYF; J gene: TRBJ2-3; V gene: TRBV12-3/TRBV12-4; D gene: .
CDR3 protein: CASSFWIGTGGVNEQFF; J gene: TRBJ2-1; V gene: TRBV27; D gene: TRBD1
CDR3 protein: CSAGTSGTEQFF; J gene: TRBJ2-1; V gene: TRBV29-1; D gene: .
CDR3 protein: CASSQEGGGNIQYF; J gene: TRBJ2-4; V gene: TRBV12-3/TRBV12-4; D gene: .
CDR3 protein: CASSFGGEADTQYF; J gene: TRBJ2-3; V gene: TRBV11-2; D gene: TRBD2
CDR3 protein: CASSPGPWNEQFF; J gene: TRBJ2-1; V gene: TRBV27; D gene: .
CDR3 protein: CASSRFGGAGETQYF; J gene: TRBJ2-5; V gene: TRBV12-3/TRBV12-4; D gene: TRBD2
CDR3 protein: CASSLGTGEDTQYF; J gene: TRBJ2-3; V gene: TRBV5-1; D gene: TRBD1
CDR3 protein: CSVFRGNEETQYF; J gene: TRBJ2-5; V gene: TRBV29-1; D gene: .
CDR3 protein: CASLDPGQGLSGELFF; J gene: TRBJ2-2; V gene: TRBV6-1; D gene: TRBD1
CDR3 protein: CASRGTSLVGDTQYF; J gene: TRBJ2-3; V gene: TRBV3-1; D gene: TRBD2
CDR3 protein: CASSPTGDGQETQYF; J gene: TRBJ2-5; V gene: TRBV6-4; D gene: .
CDR3 protein: CASSLRGRGGYTF; J gene: TRBJ1-2; V gene: TRBV7-6; D gene: TRBD1
CDR3 protein: CASSPHVRETQYF; J gene: TRBJ2-5; V gene: TRBV7-9; D gene: .
CDR3 protein: CASSTNRVNTGELFF; J gene: TRBJ2-2; V gene: TRBV6-1; D gene: .
CDR3 protein: CASSPPLSGLGTEAFF; J gene: TRBJ1-1; V gene: TRBV18; D gene: .
CDR3 protein: CASRTDRNTEAFF; J gene: TRBJ1-1; V gene: TRBV6-2/TRBV6-3; D gene: .
CDR3 protein: CASSVDAGQGLQETQYF; J gene: TRBJ2-5; V gene: TRBV9; D gene: TRBD1
CDR3 protein: CASSQQGASYEQFF; J gene: TRBJ2-1; V gene: TRBV4-3; D gene: TRBD1
CDR3 protein: CASTTGVFHEQYF; J gene: TRBJ2-7; V gene: TRBV12-3/TRBV12-4; D gene: .
CDR3 protein: CSVPTAGGWETQYF; J gene: TRBJ2-5; V gene: TRBV29-1; D gene: TRBD2
CDR3 protein: CASSPSSGGHLYNEQFF; J gene: TRBJ2-1; V gene: TRBV7-9; D gene: .
CDR3 protein: CASSLFQGVEETQYF; J gene: TRBJ2-5; V gene: TRBV5-6; D gene: .
CDR3 protein: CASSLVQGDRGHNYGYTF; J gene: TRBJ1-2; V gene: TRBV28; D gene: TRBD1
CDR3 protein: CAISDMGGLRNEQFF; J gene: TRBJ2-1; V gene: TRBV10-3; D gene: .
CDR3 protein: CASSARFGGGAAFF; J gene: TRBJ1-1; V gene: TRBV6-1; D gene: .
CDR3 protein: CASSAALNYGYTF; J gene: TRBJ1-2; V gene: TRBV10-2; D gene: .
CDR3 protein: CAWSGFSTGELFF; J gene: TRBJ2-2; V gene: TRBV30; D gene: .
CDR3 protein: CASSSTPWVSGNTEAFF; J gene: TRBJ1-1; V gene: TRBV11-1; D gene: .
CDR3 protein: CASSRSSGGIMNEQFF; J gene: TRBJ2-1; V gene: TRBV10-2; D gene: TRBD2
CDR3 protein: CSVEKGNSGNTIYF; J gene: TRBJ1-3; V gene: TRBV29-1; D gene: .
CDR3 protein: CASSSVPLGSSGYTF; J gene: TRBJ1-2; V gene: TRBV28; D gene: .
CDR3 protein: CASRTGGGGQPQHF; J gene: TRBJ1-5; V gene: TRBV28; D gene: TRBD1
CDR3 protein: CASSVVSGEFTGELFF; J gene: TRBJ2-2; V gene: TRBV7-8; D gene: TRBD2
CDR3 protein: CSAIDLYNEQFF; J gene: TRBJ2-1; V gene: TRBV20-1; D gene: .
CDR3 protein: CASSFYLGGYTF; J gene: TRBJ1-2; V gene: TRBV5-8; D gene: .
CDR3 protein: CASTRGDQETQYF; J gene: TRBJ2-5; V gene: TRBV7-9; D gene: .